These 6 T cell receptor beta chains originate from one sample sequenced in a study of low-dose radiotherapy and immunotherapy resistance in tumors. Time point reported: before trial treatment. TRAV- and TRBV-specific primers were used for first-strand cDNA, which covered alpha and beta chains. TCRs were put through approximately 20 PCR cycles of amplification with Phusion. A constant-region primer and the V-primer adapter served as the primer pair. TCRdb re-analysed the reads in MiXCR, keeping a single row per CDR3 protein. The table includes 80,000 to 90,000 distinct CDR3 sequences, over 15% detected once. The sequences come from PBMCs, collected before treatment. The receptors derive from a male donor with prostate cancer.

In this sample, this clonotype turned up many times. V and J are TRBV4-1 and TRBJ2-7, with D maybe TRBD1 (5 bases). V lost 1 base and J 10 bases, leaving 14 bases between the germline ends. The CDR3 spans 13 residues. Germline V gene sequence: CDR1 MGHRA, CDR2 YSYEKL. The CDR3 nucleotides are TGCGCCAGCAGCCAAGCGGCGTTGGGGCTACAGTACTTC. This encodes CASSQAALGLQYF.

This clonotype was picked up many times. The CDR3 DNA is TGTGCCAGCAGCCCTCCGGGGGGGGGAGGGTATGAGCAGTTCTTC. Encoded protein: CASSPPGGGGYEQFF. This chain uses TRBV2 with TRBJ2-1; 8 nucleotides agree with TRBD2. The V and J ends lost 6 bases and 8 bases, in that order; junction bases with no gene match: 12. The CDR3 sequence is 15 residues long. The germline CDR1 and CDR2 sequences are SNHLY and FYNNEI.

This rearrangement joins TRBV12-3 or TRBV12-4 to TRBJ2-7; the D gene is possibly TRBD2 (7 bases). V lost 5 bases and J lost 5, with 10 bases in between. This CDR3 contains 12 residues. The CDR3 loop is CASSPGGHEQYF. CDR3 DNA sequence: TGTGCCAGCAGTCCGGGGGGCCACGAGCAGTACTTC.

The sample holds many counts of this clonotype. The V call is TRBV30, the J call TRBJ2-7; D unresolved. Trimming took off 3 bases at V and 3 bases at J, with 9 bases between the two ends. The CDR3 is 12 residues long. CDR1 and CDR2 from the germline V gene are GTSNPN and SVGIG (reference sequence). The CDR3 DNA sequence: TGTGCCTGGAGGAGCCGCGACTACGAGCAGTACTTC. Protein sequence: CAWRSRDYEQYF.

This clonotype was recorded many times. V usage is TRBV12-3 or TRBV12-4 and J usage is TRBJ2-5; 7 bases map to TRBD1. The CDR3 totals 14 residues. The V and J ends lost 2 bases and 3 bases, in that order; junction bases with no gene match: 3. The CDR3 here is CASSLRDREETQYF. CDR3 nucleotides: TGTGCCAGCAGTTTACGCGACAGGGAAGAGACCCAGTACTTC.

This clonotype was seen at least ten times. The chain carries TRBV7-6 and TRBJ2-7, with a weak D call TRBD1 (7 bases). The CDR3 has 12 residues. Germline V gene data show CDR1 as SGHVS and CDR2 as FNYEAQ. Trimming cost V 3 bases and J 9 bases, with 12 bases left between them. CDR3 in DNA: TGTGCCAGCAGCTTCAGGGGGGACAGGCAGTACTTC. Translated: CASSFRGDRQYF.